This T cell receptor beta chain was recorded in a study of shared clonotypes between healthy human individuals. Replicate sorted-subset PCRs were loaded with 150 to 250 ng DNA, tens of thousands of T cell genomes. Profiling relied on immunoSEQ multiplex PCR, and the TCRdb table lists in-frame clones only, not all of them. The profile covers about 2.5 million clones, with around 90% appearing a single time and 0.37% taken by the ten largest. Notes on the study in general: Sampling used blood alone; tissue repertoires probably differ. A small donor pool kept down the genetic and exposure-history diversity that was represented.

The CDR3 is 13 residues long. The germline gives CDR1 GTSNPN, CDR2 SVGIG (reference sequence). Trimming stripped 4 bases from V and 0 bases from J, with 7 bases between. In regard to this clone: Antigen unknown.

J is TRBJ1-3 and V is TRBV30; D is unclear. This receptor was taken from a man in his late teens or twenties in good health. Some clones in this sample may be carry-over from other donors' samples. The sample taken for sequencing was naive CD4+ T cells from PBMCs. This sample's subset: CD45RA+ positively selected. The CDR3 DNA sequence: TGTGCCTGGAACGAGTTCTCTGGAAACACCATATATTTT. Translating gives CAWNEFSGNTIYF.